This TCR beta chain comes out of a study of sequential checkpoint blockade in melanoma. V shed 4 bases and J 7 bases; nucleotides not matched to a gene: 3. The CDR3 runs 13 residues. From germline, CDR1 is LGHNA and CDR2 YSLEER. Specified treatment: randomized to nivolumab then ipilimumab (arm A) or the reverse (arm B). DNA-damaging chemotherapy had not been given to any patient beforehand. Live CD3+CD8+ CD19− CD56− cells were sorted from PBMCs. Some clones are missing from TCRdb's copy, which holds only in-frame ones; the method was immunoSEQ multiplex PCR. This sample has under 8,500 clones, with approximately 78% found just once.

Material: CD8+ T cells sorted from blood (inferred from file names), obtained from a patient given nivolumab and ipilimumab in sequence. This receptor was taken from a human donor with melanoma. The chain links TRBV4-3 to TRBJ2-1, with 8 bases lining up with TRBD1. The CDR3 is CASSPDRGNEQFF. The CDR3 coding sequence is TGCGCCAGCAGCCCAGACAGGGGAAATGAGCAGTTCTTC.